The TCR beta chain described here comes from a study of blood T cell repertoires in COVID-19. The data were produced by immunoSEQ multiplex PCR, yet TCRdb's version contains in-frame clones alone and is incomplete. Of about 190,000 clones in the sample, approximately 81% were seen once. The length of the CDR3 is 14 residues. CDR1 SGHAT and CDR2 FQNNGV come from the germline V gene. The V segment lost 5 bases and the J segment 5 bases; nucleotides outside the gene matches: 6. This TCR was recovered from a woman older than 75 with acute or convalescent COVID-19. The specimen sequenced was peripheral blood. The V call is TRBV11-2, the J call TRBJ2-5; 9 bases agree with TRBD2. This chain's CDR3 is CASSEGSGSETQYF. The CDR3 DNA follows: TGTGCCAGCAGCGAGGGTAGCGGGAGTGAGACCCAGTACTTC.